Following are 6 T cell receptor beta chains from one sample sequenced in a study of response to subunit inactivated influenza vaccine. MiXCR, applied by TCRdb to the RT-PCR reads, yields one record per CDR3 protein. The top ten hold 1.9% of the sample, which has hundreds of thousands of distinct CDR3 sequences, around 25% seen once. This sample comprised CD4+ T cells sorted from PBMCs, obtained about 5 days after vaccination. Source of these receptors: a man aged 50 to 60 who received an inactivated influenza vaccine.

This clonotype was picked up a small number of times. V and J are TRBV7-2 and TRBJ2-5; the D is unclear. The CDR3 consists of 16 residues. Germline CDR1 is SGHTA and CDR2 is FQGNSA. Between the trimmed V and J ends, which lost 0 bases and 5 bases, there was a span of 16 bases. The CDR3 nucleotides are TGTGCCAGCAGCTTAGCCGGTGGCTCTTTTCCCGAGACCCAGTACTTC. Encoded protein: CASSLAGGSFPETQYF.

Only a few counts were recorded for this clonotype. The chain employs TRBV27 and TRBJ2-1; TRBD2 might be the D (7 bases). V gave up 5 bases and J gave up 4 bases, with 15 bases separating them. Germline CDR1 and CDR2: MNHEY and SMNVEV (reference sequence). This CDR3 comprises 15 residues. Here the CDR3 reads CASSKGGGLYNEQFF. CDR3 coding DNA: TGTGCCAGCAGTAAGGGGGGGGGGCTTTACAATGAGCAGTTCTTC.

The V gene is TRBV20-1, the J gene TRBJ2-2; no clear D gene. Per the germline V gene, CDR1 is DFQATT and CDR2 is SNEGSKA (reference sequence). The CDR3 consists of 13 residues. V was clipped by 1 base and J by 4 bases, with 7 bases between them. The CDR3 loop reads CSARGGGTGELFF. CDR3 coding DNA: TGCAGTGCTAGAGGCGGTGGCACCGGGGAGCTGTTTTTT.

The CDR3: CAISETSGLGKYEQYF. As DNA, the CDR3 is TGTGCCATCAGTGAAACCTCCGGACTAGGAAAGTACGAGCAGTACTTC. The rearrangement links TRBV10-3 to TRBJ2-7, with 7 bases lining up with TRBD2. This CDR3 spans 16 amino acids. The V segment lost 3 bases and the J segment 4 bases; nucleotides outside the gene matches: 12. Germline V gene lookup returns CDR1 ENHRY and CDR2 SYGVKD.

The gene calls are TRBV7-3 and TRBJ1-1; D unresolved. V lost 2 bases, J lost 7 bases, and 17 bases lay in between. The CDR3 contains 15 residues. The germline CDR1 and CDR2 sequences are SGHTA and FQGTGA. CDR3 loop: CASSLSVLGRSEAFF. For the CDR3, the DNA is TGTGCCAGCAGCTTATCCGTTTTAGGGCGGAGTGAAGCTTTCTTT.

The J gene is TRBJ2-5, the V gene TRBV5-1, with 8 bases matching TRBD2. The CDR3 loop spans 15 amino acids. The V gene end was trimmed by 1 base and the J gene end by 1 base; junction bases not matched to a gene: 3. The germline CDR1 and CDR2 sequences are SGHRS and YFSETQ. The CDR3 region is CASSLLGLVQETQYF. CDR3 DNA: TGCGCCAGCAGCTTGTTGGGACTAGTCCAAGAGACCCAGTACTTC.